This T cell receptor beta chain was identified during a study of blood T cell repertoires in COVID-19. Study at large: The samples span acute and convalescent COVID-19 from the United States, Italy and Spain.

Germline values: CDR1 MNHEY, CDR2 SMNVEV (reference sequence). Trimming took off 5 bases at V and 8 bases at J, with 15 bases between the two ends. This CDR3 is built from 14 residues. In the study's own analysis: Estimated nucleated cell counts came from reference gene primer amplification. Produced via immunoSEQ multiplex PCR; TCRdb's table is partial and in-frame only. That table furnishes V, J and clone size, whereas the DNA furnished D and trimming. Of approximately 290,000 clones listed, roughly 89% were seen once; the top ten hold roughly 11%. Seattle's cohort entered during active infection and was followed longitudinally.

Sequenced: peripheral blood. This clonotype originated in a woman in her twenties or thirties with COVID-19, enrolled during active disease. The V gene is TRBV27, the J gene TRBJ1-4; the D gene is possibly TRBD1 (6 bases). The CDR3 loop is CASSGNRVGEKLFF. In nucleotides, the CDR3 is TGTGCCAGCAGTGGGAACAGGGTAGGAGAAAAACTGTTTTTT.